These T cell receptor beta chains were read from a single sample in a study of technical replicates of blood from a few donors. Produced via immunoSEQ multiplex PCR; TCRdb's table is partial and in-frame only. Of 35,000 to 50,000 clones listed, 96% are singletons. Sequenced: T cells isolated from PBMCs. The receptors derive from a human donor in good health. The CDR3 runs from the conserved cysteine through the conserved F or W. Fields, in order: D gene, V gene, J gene, clone size, CDR3 DNA, CDR3 protein. The D gene is left open where the match is weak. Size is omitted from some rows. Given values are once, few, many or a class for expanded clones.

D gene: -
V gene: TRBV11-3
J gene: TRBJ1-2
clone size: once
CDR3 DNA: TGTGCCAGCAGCCCGGACAAGAACTATGGCTACACCTTC
CDR3 protein: CASSPDKNYGYTF

D gene: TRBD2
V gene: TRBV10-3
J gene: TRBJ2-7
clone size: -
CDR3 DNA: TGTGCCATCACGGGAGGAAGCTCCTACGAGCAGTACTTC
CDR3 protein: CAITGGSSYEQYF

D gene: TRBD2
V gene: TRBV9
J gene: TRBJ2-7
clone size: -
CDR3 DNA: TGTGCCAGCAGCGTACAACTAGCGGGAGAGCAGTACTTC
CDR3 protein: CASSVQLAGEQYF

D gene: TRBD2
V gene: TRBV4-2
J gene: TRBJ2-2
clone size: -
CDR3 DNA: TGTGCCAGCAGCCAAGTGAAGCGGGGGATCACCGGGGAGCTGTTTTTT
CDR3 protein: CASSQVKRGITGELFF

D gene: TRBD1
V gene: TRBV27
J gene: TRBJ1-2
clone size: -
CDR3 DNA: TGTGCCAGCAGTGGTAGGGGGCGCGATGGCTACACCTTC
CDR3 protein: CASSGRGRDGYTF

D gene: TRBD2
V gene: TRBV11-3
J gene: TRBJ2-1
clone size: -
CDR3 DNA: TGTGCCAGCAGCTTAATAGGGGCGCTAGCGGGTGGAATAAAAAATGAGCAGTTCTTC
CDR3 protein: CASSLIGALAGGIKNEQFF

D gene: -
V gene: TRBV6-1
J gene: TRBJ2-2
clone size: -
CDR3 DNA: TGTGCCAGCAGTGAACGCAGGGAAGGCACCGGGGAGCTGTTTTTT
CDR3 protein: CASSERREGTGELFF

D gene: TRBD1
V gene: TRBV9
J gene: TRBJ2-3
clone size: -
CDR3 DNA: TGTGCCAGCAGCGTCTCCGGGACAGAACAAGATACGCAGTATTTT
CDR3 protein: CASSVSGTEQDTQYF

D gene: -
V gene: TRBV5-1
J gene: TRBJ1-3
clone size: -
CDR3 DNA: TGCGCCAGCAGCTTGGAAGGGGTAGGGAGGAATGGAAACACCATATATTTT
CDR3 protein: CASSLEGVGRNGNTIYF

D gene: -
V gene: TRBV2
J gene: TRBJ1-5
clone size: -
CDR3 DNA: TGTGCCAGCAGTGAACTGAGGGCAAGCAATCAGCCCCAGCATTTT
CDR3 protein: CASSELRASNQPQHF

D gene: -
V gene: TRBV11-2
J gene: TRBJ2-7
clone size: -
CDR3 DNA: TGTGCCAGCAGCTTAGGGCAGTCCTACGAGCAGTACTTC
CDR3 protein: CASSLGQSYEQYF

D gene: TRBD1
V gene: TRBV27
J gene: TRBJ1-1
clone size: -
CDR3 DNA: TGTGCCAGCAGTACCGGACAGGGTTGGAATGAAGCTTTCTTT
CDR3 protein: CASSTGQGWNEAFF

D gene: -
V gene: TRBV30
J gene: TRBJ2-1
clone size: -
CDR3 DNA: TGTGCCTGGAAACTCGGCGGCCCCCAGTTCTTC
CDR3 protein: CAWKLGGPQFF

D gene: TRBD1
V gene: TRBV19
J gene: TRBJ1-1
clone size: few
CDR3 DNA: TGTGCCTCAATCTCCGGGACAGTTGAAGCTTTCTTT
CDR3 protein: CASISGTVEAFF

D gene: TRBD2
V gene: TRBV7-9
J gene: TRBJ2-3
clone size: -
CDR3 DNA: TGTGCCAGCGCGCTAATGGCGGGAGTGGCAGTGGGCACAGATACGCAGTATTTT
CDR3 protein: CASALMAGVAVGTDTQYF

D gene: -
V gene: TRBV5-1
J gene: TRBJ1-3
clone size: -
CDR3 DNA: TGCGCCAGCAGTTCCGACAGCTCCTCTGGAAACACCATATATTTT
CDR3 protein: CASSSDSSSGNTIYF

D gene: TRBD2
V gene: TRBV30
J gene: TRBJ2-7
clone size: -
CDR3 DNA: TGTGCCTGGAGCTTGGGAGGGGCCGAGCAGTACTTC
CDR3 protein: CAWSLGGAEQYF

D gene: -
V gene: TRBV19
J gene: TRBJ2-7
clone size: -
CDR3 DNA: TGTGCCAGTAGTGCAGTCACAGGCTCCTACGAGCAGTACTTC
CDR3 protein: CASSAVTGSYEQYF

D gene: TRBD2
V gene: TRBV28
J gene: TRBJ2-7
clone size: -
CDR3 DNA: TGTGCCAGCAGTGTAGCGCCCGGGACTAGGAACGAGCAGTACTTC
CDR3 protein: CASSVAPGTRNEQYF

D gene: -
V gene: TRBV6-5
J gene: TRBJ1-5
clone size: -
CDR3 DNA: TGTGCCAGCAGTTACCAGGGAAGCAATCAGCCCCAGCATTTT
CDR3 protein: CASSYQGSNQPQHF

D gene: TRBD1
V gene: TRBV5-6
J gene: TRBJ2-7
clone size: once
CDR3 DNA: TGTGCCAGCAGCCGAATTTGGGCGACAGGGCCCTACGAGCAGTACTTC
CDR3 protein: CASSRIWATGPYEQYF

D gene: -
V gene: TRBV20-1
J gene: TRBJ2-7
clone size: -
CDR3 DNA: TGCAGTGCTACACAGGGTTCCGAGCAGTACTTC
CDR3 protein: CSATQGSEQYF

D gene: TRBD2
V gene: TRBV7-6
J gene: TRBJ2-3
clone size: -
CDR3 DNA: TGTGCCAGCAGCTTAGTAGGGACTAGCGGAGATACGCAGTATTTT
CDR3 protein: CASSLVGTSGDTQYF

D gene: TRBD2
V gene: TRBV5-6
J gene: TRBJ2-2
clone size: -
CDR3 DNA: TGTGCCAGCAGCTCTATGACTAGCGGGAGCCCCTACACCGGGGAGCTGTTTTTT
CDR3 protein: CASSSMTSGSPYTGELFF

D gene: -
V gene: TRBV6-7
J gene: TRBJ1-1
clone size: -
CDR3 DNA: TGTGCCAGCAGTTACTCGCGGCAGAGGAACACTGAAGCTTTCTTT
CDR3 protein: CASSYSRQRNTEAFF

D gene: -
V gene: TRBV30
J gene: TRBJ1-3
clone size: once
CDR3 DNA: TGTGCCTGGACCCCCCTAAGAAACACCATATATTTT
CDR3 protein: CAWTPLRNTIYF

D gene: TRBD2
V gene: TRBV5-4
J gene: TRBJ2-1
clone size: -
CDR3 DNA: TGTGCCAGCAGAGTACCGGGACTACGAACCGTAGAGGAGTTCTTC
CDR3 protein: CASRVPGLRTVEEFF

D gene: -
V gene: TRBV14
J gene: TRBJ1-1
clone size: -
CDR3 DNA: TGTGCCAGCAGCCAAGACAGGGTAATGAACACTGAAGCTTTCTTT
CDR3 protein: CASSQDRVMNTEAFF

D gene: TRBD1
V gene: TRBV19
J gene: TRBJ1-3
clone size: -
CDR3 DNA: TGTGCCAGTAGTACAGGGGGCAGTGGAAACACCATATATTTT
CDR3 protein: CASSTGGSGNTIYF

D gene: -
V gene: TRBV4-3
J gene: TRBJ2-1
clone size: -
CDR3 DNA: TGCGCCAGCAGCCAAGGACTGGGGCAGGTTGAGCAGTTCTTC
CDR3 protein: CASSQGLGQVEQFF

D gene: -
V gene: TRBV2
J gene: TRBJ2-6
clone size: -
CDR3 DNA: TGTGCCAGCAGCTATTCTGGGGCCAACGTCCTGACTTTC
CDR3 protein: CASSYSGANVLTF

D gene: -
V gene: TRBV6-5
J gene: TRBJ1-2
clone size: -
CDR3 DNA: TGTGCCAGCAGTTCCATCCAGGGGAACTATGGCTACACCTTC
CDR3 protein: CASSSIQGNYGYTF

D gene: -
V gene: TRBV2
J gene: TRBJ1-2
clone size: once
CDR3 DNA: TGTGCCAGCAGTCTCGGGACTTTTCCTACTAACTATGGCTACACCTTC
CDR3 protein: CASSLGTFPTNYGYTF

D gene: TRBD1
V gene: TRBV9
J gene: TRBJ1-1
clone size: -
CDR3 DNA: TGTGCCAGCAGCGATCCAGGGGGTGGGTACACTGAAGCTTTCTTT
CDR3 protein: CASSDPGGGYTEAFF

D gene: -
V gene: TRBV2
J gene: TRBJ2-2
clone size: -
CDR3 DNA: TGTGCCACCGCGAGAGTGAACACCGGGGAGCTGTTTTTT
CDR3 protein: CATARVNTGELFF

D gene: -
V gene: TRBV28
J gene: TRBJ2-3
clone size: -
CDR3 DNA: TGTGCCAGCAGCGAGCAGGGAGATACGCAGTATTTT
CDR3 protein: CASSEQGDTQYF

D gene: TRBD2
V gene: TRBV2
J gene: TRBJ2-2
clone size: -
CDR3 DNA: TGTGCCAGCAAGTTCAGGACTAGCGGGAGGGCGAACACCGGGGAGCTGTTTTTT
CDR3 protein: CASKFRTSGRANTGELFF

D gene: -
V gene: TRBV4-2
J gene: TRBJ2-7
clone size: -
CDR3 DNA: TGTGCCAGCAGCCAGGGCTTCTCCTACGAGCAGTACTTC
CDR3 protein: CASSQGFSYEQYF

D gene: TRBD2
V gene: TRBV6-5
J gene: TRBJ2-1
clone size: -
CDR3 DNA: TGTGCCAGCATTCGACTAGCGGGATATCGTGAGCAGTTCTTC
CDR3 protein: CASIRLAGYREQFF

D gene: TRBD2
V gene: TRBV7-9
J gene: TRBJ2-5
clone size: -
CDR3 DNA: TGTGCCAGCAGCTTAGGTTGGTCTAGCGGATTCCCCCAAGAGACCCAGTACTTC
CDR3 protein: CASSLGWSSGFPQETQYF

D gene: -
V gene: TRBV4-2
J gene: TRBJ2-2
clone size: -
CDR3 DNA: TGTGCCAGCAGCCAAACGCGCGCCGGGGAGCTGTTTTTT
CDR3 protein: CASSQTRAGELFF

D gene: TRBD1
V gene: TRBV5-1
J gene: TRBJ2-2
clone size: -
CDR3 DNA: TGCGCCAGCAGCTTGGGACAGGGGATCGGGGAGCTGTTTTTT
CDR3 protein: CASSLGQGIGELFF

D gene: TRBD2
V gene: TRBV11-2
J gene: TRBJ2-4
clone size: -
CDR3 DNA: TGTGCCAGCAGCACGGGACTAGCGGGCTCGAGGGTAAATAAAAACATTCAGTACTTC
CDR3 protein: CASSTGLAGSRVNKNIQYF

D gene: -
V gene: TRBV18
J gene: TRBJ1-5
clone size: -
CDR3 DNA: TGTGCCAGCTCCCGAGGCAGGGAGGTGGGACAGCCCCAGCATTTT
CDR3 protein: CASSRGREVGQPQHF

D gene: -
V gene: TRBV7-9
J gene: TRBJ2-7
clone size: -
CDR3 DNA: TGTGCCAGCAGCCCAAGCTTCCTAGACTACGAGCAGTACTTC
CDR3 protein: CASSPSFLDYEQYF